The rows below give T cell receptor beta chains drawn from one sample of a study of blood T cell repertoires in COVID-19. Clones were sequenced by immunoSEQ multiplex PCR, and TCRdb holds only the in-frame ones, with some missing. The sample holds 300,000 to 450,000 clones; 89% are singletons and the top ten take under 5%. Sequenced: peripheral blood. The source is a woman in her sixties with COVID-19, enrolled during active disease. Both conserved end residues are trimmed from each CDR3. Fields, in order: J gene, V gene, CDR3 protein.

TRBJ2-7,TRBV11-2,ASSPVGRREQY
TRBJ1-2,TRBV3-1/TRBV3-2,ASSQGSVGYGYT
TRBJ1-1,TRBV12-3/TRBV12-4,ASSVSRDTEAF
TRBJ2-1,TRBV24-1,ATSDFRRDRGNNEQF
TRBJ1-6,TRBV5-4,ASSPGTGGSSPLH
TRBJ1-1,TRBV7-8,ASSLLRHLNTEAF
TRBJ2-1,TRBV9,ASSARGAGSQNEQF
TRBJ2-3,TRBV6-6,ASTAARGTDTQY
TRBJ1-6,TRBV27,ASSLSLGSSYNSPLH
TRBJ1-2,TRBV15,ATSRAGTGGPYGYT
TRBJ1-2,TRBV2,ASSPDRENYGYT
TRBJ2-3,TRBV14,ASSQSFSTDTQY
TRBJ1-4,TRBV7-9,ASSWWGQGANDRGIKLF
TRBJ2-2,TRBV18,ASSPLGQGTNTGELF
TRBJ1-4,TRBV5-1,ASSLDLWGPGEKLF
TRBJ1-2,TRBV14,ASSQDAMTGGAKYGYT
TRBJ1-1,TRBV10-3,AISSTGNTEAF
TRBJ2-1,TRBV7-3,ASSPYGLGANEQF
TRBJ1-1,TRBV5-1,ASSSGDRTKNTEAF
TRBJ2-3,TRBV10-2,ASSSGDTQY
TRBJ2-2,TRBV6-2/TRBV6-3,ASSQYFGELF
TRBJ1-2,TRBV11-1,ASRRDRNYGYT
TRBJ2-7,TRBV5-1,ASSYGQGGEQY
TRBJ1-2,TRBV29-1,SVELASGRYGYT
TRBJ1-1,TRBV18,ASSATSRDIEAF
TRBJ1-5,TRBV6-4,ASSAGGGQPQH
TRBJ2-7,TRBV7-2,ASSLESRYEQY
TRBJ1-6,TRBV6-1,ASSDRNSYNSPLH
TRBJ2-2,TRBV6-5,ASYLIAGELF
TRBJ2-2,TRBV9,ASSAPQGSNTGELF
TRBJ2-3,TRBV4-1,ASSQDVRGGWDTQY
TRBJ1-5,TRBV11-1,ASSLDRAQPQH
TRBJ2-2,TRBV7-8,ASSLVRVDTGELF
TRBJ2-3,TRBV18,ASSDNRNTQY
TRBJ2-3,TRBV5-1,ASSLARDYPADTQY
TRBJ2-7,TRBV19,ASSSGQGSYEQY
TRBJ1-1,TRBV4-1,ASSQGPGFDTEAF
TRBJ1-2,TRBV27,ASSPDRVDYT
TRBJ1-2,TRBV6-4,ASSSGLLNGYT
TRBJ1-4,TRBV5-1,ASSLDGQAPNEKLF
TRBJ2-2,TRBV9,ASSVDDSGELF
TRBJ1-1,TRBV12-3/TRBV12-4,ASSPRDRGAF
TRBJ2-7,TRBV28,ASNHDSLRYEQY
TRBJ2-1,TRBV6-5,ASRGLAGYNEQF
TRBJ2-3,TRBV11-3,ASSFRGGGGTDTQY
TRBJ2-7,TRBV7-8,ASSSPRLAATYEQY
TRBJ1-1,TRBV19,ASSSSRDTEAF
TRBJ2-4,TRBV28,ASSPREAAKNIQY
TRBJ1-2,TRBV19,ASSTSRGFYGYT
TRBJ1-6,TRBV6-5,ASSFESSYNSPLH
TRBJ1-1,TRBV10-1,ASSAGQGSTEAF
TRBJ1-2,TRBV6-5,ASSNDRVAGYT
TRBJ2-7,TRBV6-5,ASSYSWRGRGTEQY
TRBJ2-1,TRBV7-7,ASSLGAGGPRNNEQF
TRBJ1-4,TRBV28,ASNHHRNEKLF
TRBJ2-1,TRBV29-1,SVETGRKNNEQF
TRBJ2-7,TRBV6-5,ASRTNRGGGLEQY
TRBJ1-6,TRBV6-5,ASSYSGSYNSPLH
TRBJ1-2,TRBV19,ASSMGGVYGYT
TRBJ1-1,TRBV27,ASSLTGARAF